These 3 T cell receptor beta chains originate from one sample sequenced in a study of OX40 agonist ivuxolimab in advanced cancers. Measured with immunoSEQ multiplex PCR; TCRdb has only the in-frame clones, and not every one. Of about 62,000 clones listed, 65% to 90% are singletons. The sample consisted of CD4+ or CD8+ T cells sorted from blood, taken in a trial of the OX40 agonist ivuxolimab. These TCRs come from an adult with an advanced solid tumor such as melanoma, head and neck, liver or kidney cancer.

The chain recombines TRBV6-6 with TRBJ1-5, with unresolved D. This CDR3 has 14 residues. The V end was cut by 6 bases, the J end by 0 bases, with 9 bases between. The V gene's germline CDR1 is MNHNY and CDR2 SVGAGI (reference sequence). The CDR3 DNA reads as TGTGCCAGCAGCCAGGCGTATAGCAATCAGCCCCAGCATTTT. Its translation: CASSQAYSNQPQHF.

This chain connects TRBV6-5 to TRBJ2-1; tentatively, D is TRBD1 (6 bases). The CDR3 has 13 amino acids. V was trimmed by 2 bases and J by 7 bases, leaving 9 bases between them. CDR1 and CDR2 (germline): MNHEY, SVGAGI. The CDR3 protein is CASSYRTVNEQFF. The CDR3 nucleotides read TGTGCCAGCAGTTACCGGACAGTAAATGAGCAGTTCTTC.

This chain connects TRBV6-6 to TRBJ1-1; TRBD1 is a possible D gene (5 bases). V was shortened by 7 bases and J by 4 bases, with 10 bases between the two germline ends. This CDR3 is built from 12 residues. Germline V CDR1 and CDR2: MNHNY, SVGAGI (reference sequence). The CDR3 protein is CASTDSITEAFF. CDR3 in DNA: TGTGCCAGCACCGACAGTATCACTGAAGCTTTCTTT.